Below are 5 T cell receptor beta chains sequenced from a single sample in a study of T cell repertoires in cytomegalovirus infection. TCRdb reanalysed the reads using MiXCR and keeps one entry per CDR3 protein. The table includes approximately 170,000 distinct CDR3 sequences, 13% to 15% detected once. The sequenced sample consisted of PBMCs. The receptor set was obtained from a human donor in good health (CMV status not recorded). Some clones in this sample may be carry-over from other donors' samples.

In this sample, this clonotype turned up a few times. This chain links TRBV5-5 with TRBJ2-6; tentative D call: TRBD2 (6 bases). CDR3 length: 17 residues. V lost 7 bases to trimming and J lost 0 bases, with 17 bases between them. The V gene's germline CDR1 is SGHKS and CDR2 YYEKEE (reference sequence). The CDR3 region has the DNA TGTGCCAGCCGGGAGAGGGGAGACTTCTCTGGGGCCAACGTCCTGACTTTC. Translation: CASRERGDFSGANVLTF.

This clonotype was counted many times. The rearrangement links TRBV7-8 to TRBJ1-6, with 10 bases lining up with TRBD1. This CDR3 region has 16 residues. The germline V gene has CDR1 SGHVS and CDR2 FQNEAQ. The V segment lost 3 bases and the J segment 5 bases; nucleotides outside the gene matches: 4. CDR3 nucleotide sequence: TGTGCCAGCAGCTTCCGGGACAGGGGTAATAATTCACCCCTCCACTTT. This gives the protein CASSFRDRGNNSPLHF.

This clonotype has at least ten counts. This chain uses TRBV2 with TRBJ1-3; D uncertain. Germline-derived CDR1 and CDR2 are SNHLY and FYNNEI. Trimming stripped 4 bases from V and 0 bases from J, with 10 bases between. There are 15 residues in the CDR3. CDR3 DNA: TGTGCCAGCAGTGGAGGACGCAGCTCTGGAAACACCATATATTTT. It translates to CASSGGRSSGNTIYF.

This clonotype was seen ten or more times. The J gene is TRBJ2-7, the V gene TRBV11-2, with D perhaps given as TRBD1 or TRBD2 (5 bases each). CDR3 length: 13 residues. Trimming cost V 3 bases and J 6 bases, with 12 bases left between them. The germline gives CDR1 SGHAT, CDR2 FQNNGV. The chain's CDR3 is CASSFGAPLEQYF. The CDR3 nucleotides read TGTGCCAGCAGCTTCGGGGCTCCCCTCGAGCAGTACTTC.

The chain is built from TRBV30 and TRBJ2-1, with 8 bases lining up with TRBD1. Looked up from germline, CDR1 is GTSNPN and CDR2 is SVGIG (reference sequence). The CDR3 extends over 12 amino acids. With V trimmed by 5 bases and J by 5 bases, 2 bases remained unmatched. DNA for the CDR3: TGTGCCTGGCAGGGGGCGCACAATGAGCAGTTCTTC. Amino acids: CAWQGAHNEQFF.